These 30 T cell receptor beta chains share one sample of origin, sequenced in a study of T cell clonotyping in hematopoietic cell transplantation. TCRdb's table, derived via immunoSEQ multiplex PCR, lists solely in-frame clones and lacks some. Among some 19,000 clones, 60% to 85% were seen once, and the ten largest hold about a sixth. The time point is: recipient sample about 28 days before transplant, after cytoreduction. Sequenced material: peripheral blood mononuclear cells, taken before stem cell transplant. The receptors stem from a man in his sixties with acute myeloid leukemia. Some clones in this sample may be carry-over from other donors' samples.

The chain carries TRBV7-2 and TRBJ1-5; 10 positions match TRBD1. The V gene end was trimmed by 2 bases and the J gene end by 7 bases; junction bases not matched to a gene: 17. Germline V lookup: CDR1 SGHTA, CDR2 FQGNSA. The CDR3 spans 19 residues. The DNA for the CDR3 is TGTGCCAGCAGCTTATGGCCTCTACTTGGGACAGGGGACGACCAGCCCCAGCATTTT. Translated, it gives CASSLWPLLGTGDDQPQHF.

The rearrangement uses TRBV7-8 and TRBJ2-1, with 9 bases aligning to TRBD2. CDR3 length: 14 amino acids. With 6 bases clipped from V and 9 bases from J, the junction kept 9 bases outside the gene matches. Germline V CDR1 and CDR2: SGHVS, FQNEAQ. The CDR3 is CASRRGGSFSEQFF. The CDR3 DNA is TGTGCCAGCAGGCGGGGGGGCTCCTTCAGTGAGCAGTTCTTC.

The table lists this clone with a few counts. The V gene is TRBV14, the J gene TRBJ1-1; no reliable D call. This CDR3 is built from 13 residues. The V gene lost 1 base and the J gene lost 11 bases, with 14 bases spanning the gap. Germline CDR1 SGHDN, CDR2 FVKESK. This chain's CDR3 is CASSQAEGRGAFF. CDR3 DNA sequence: TGTGCCAGCAGCCAAGCGGAAGGGCGAGGGGCTTTCTTT. Based on the CDR3 plus reference TRBV14 and TRBJ1-1, the full variable domain is EAGVTQFPSHSVIEKGQTVTLRCDPISGHDNLYWYRRVMGKEIKFLLHFVKESKQDESGMPNNRFLAERTGGTYSTLKVQPAELEDSGVYFCASSQAEGRGAFFGQGTRLTVV.

V is TRBV4-3 and J is TRBJ1-4; 8 nucleotides align to TRBD1. V dropped 3 bases and J dropped 6; count of bases not matched to a gene: 12. There are 17 residues in the CDR3. CDR1 and CDR2 from the germline V gene are LGHNA and YSLEER. In DNA form, the CDR3 reads TGCGCCAGCAGCCAGGCCCCGGACAGGGTTAGGGATGAAAAACTGTTTTTT. It yields the protein CASSQAPDRVRDEKLFF.

V usage is TRBV10-3 and J usage is TRBJ2-5; the match to TRBD1 covers 10 bases. The CDR3 extends over 12 amino acids. Unmatched junction bases numbered 1, after V lost 8 bases and J lost 4 bases. Germline V gives CDR1 ENHRY, CDR2 SYGVKD. The CDR3 coding sequence is TGTGCCATCGGGGACAGGGGAGAGACCCAGTACTTC. Residues: CAIGDRGETQYF.

The rearrangement links TRBV25-1 to TRBJ2-5, with D perhaps matching TRBD2 (6 bases). The CDR3 has 16 amino acids. The germline gives CDR1 MGHDK, CDR2 SYGVNS. V lost 6 bases to trimming and J lost 1 base, with 18 bases between them. The chain's CDR3 is CASSVHLRDPQETQYF. DNA of the CDR3: TGTGCCAGCAGCGTCCACCTGCGGGACCCCCAAGAGACCCAGTACTTC.

The gene calls are TRBV11-2 and TRBJ1-5; D gene unclear. Germline V CDR1 and CDR2: SGHAT, FQNNGV. Trimming pared 6 bases from V and 4 bases from J, leaving 13 bases between. This CDR3 has 14 residues. CDR3 sequence reads: CASSRLGLNQPQHF. DNA for the CDR3: TGTGCCAGCAGTCGCCTCGGATTAAATCAGCCCCAGCATTTT.

The V call is TRBV4-1, the J call TRBJ2-3; TRBD1 matches 7 bases. Germline V CDR1 and CDR2: MGHRA, YSYEKL. J gave up 1 base and V 1 base, and 5 bases lay outside the gene matches. The CDR3 has 16 residues. The CDR3 coding sequence is TGCGCCAGCAGCCAAGGGACAGGTGGGGGCACAGATACGCAGTATTTT. Its protein is CASSQGTGGGTDTQYF.

The gene calls are TRBV9 and TRBJ1-6, with D possibly TRBD1 on 6 matching bases. Trimming removed 3 bases from V and 4 bases from J, with 8 bases in between. The CDR3 has 14 residues. The germline V gene has CDR1 SGDLS and CDR2 YYNGEE. The CDR3 here is CASSGTDYNSPLHF. CDR3 DNA: TGTGCCAGCAGCGGGACAGATTATAATTCACCCCTCCACTTT.

The V call is TRBV29-1, the J call TRBJ1-1, with 7 bases fitting TRBD1. CDR1 is SQVTM and CDR2 is ANQGSEA in the germline V gene. The V and J ends lost 7 bases and 1 base, in that order; junction bases with no gene match: 9. The CDR3 is 14 amino acids. The CDR3 DNA follows: TGCAGCGCGTCACAGGGGAAGGGGAACACTGAAGCTTTCTTT. This encodes CSASQGKGNTEAFF.

The chain employs TRBV19 and TRBJ1-1, with 7 bases that match TRBD1. The CDR3 loop spans 15 amino acids. With V trimmed by 7 bases and J by 0 bases, 8 bases remained unmatched. In germline, CDR1 is LNHDA, CDR2 SQIVND (reference sequence). CDR3 DNA: TGTGCCAGTAACAGGGGCGCCAATATGAACACTGAAGCTTTCTTT. Its protein is CASNRGANMNTEAFF.

The chain carries TRBV9 and TRBJ2-1; maybe TRBD1 (6 bases). CDR1 is SGDLS, CDR2 YYNGEE, per germline. This CDR3 contains 15 residues. Trimming left V 2 bases short and J 2 bases short, with 11 bases between. The CDR3 nucleotides are TGTGCCAGCAGCGTCCAGGGGAACACCTACAATGAGCAGTTCTTC. It yields the protein CASSVQGNTYNEQFF.

This clone has a handful of counts. The chain combines TRBV19 with TRBJ2-3; 12 nucleotides align to TRBD2. The CDR3 consists of 16 residues. Trimming removed 5 bases from V and 4 bases from J; junction bases left unmatched: 7. Germline V lookup: CDR1 LNHDA, CDR2 SQIVND (reference sequence). The CDR3 reads CASSLRLAGGPDTQYF. In DNA form, the CDR3 reads TGTGCCAGTAGTCTTCGCCTAGCGGGGGGGCCAGATACGCAGTATTTT.

To note about this clone: A single base separates this from a much larger clone, so it may be a read error. Different DNA sequences within this sample yield the same CDR3. This chain uses TRBV30 with TRBJ1-1; a possible D gene is TRBD1 (5 bases). The germline V gene has CDR1 GTSNPN and CDR2 SVGIG (reference sequence). The CDR3 length is 13 residues. The CDR3 here is CAWSVGPNTEAFF. DNA of the CDR3: TGCGCCTGGAGTGTGGGACCCAACACTGAAGCTTTCTTT.

V gene TRBV5-4 combines with J gene TRBJ2-4; 7 nucleotides agree with TRBD1. Germline trimming cut 0 bases from V and 0 bases from J; bases unmatched to any gene: 12. The CDR3 covers 19 residues. Germline values: CDR1 SGHNT, CDR2 YYREEE (reference sequence). CDR3 nucleotides: TGTGCCAGCAGCTTGGAAAACTGGGACAGACCTCTAGCCAAAAACATTCAGTACTTC. Translated: CASSLENWDRPLAKNIQYF. The full variable domain, completed using reference TRBV5-4 and TRBJ2-4, is ETGVTQSPTHLIKTRGQQVTLRCSSQSGHNTVSWYQQALGQGPQFIFQYYREEENGRGNFPPRFSGLQFPNYSSELNVNALELDDSALYLCASSLENWDRPLAKNIQYFGAGTRLSVL.

The chain employs TRBV7-6 and TRBJ2-2; D not certain. Deletions cut 4 bases from V and 3 bases from J, with 9 bases between. CDR1 is SGHVS, CDR2 FNYEAQ, per germline. This CDR3 is 14 amino acids long. CDR3 sequence: CASSYPPDTGELFF. The CDR3 nucleotides are TGTGCCAGCAGCTACCCCCCAGACACCGGGGAGCTGTTTTTT.

This chain links TRBV25-1 with TRBJ2-1; 8 bases map to TRBD1. This CDR3 comprises 15 residues. Germline V lookup: CDR1 MGHDK, CDR2 SYGVNS. The V segment lost 3 bases and the J segment 10 bases; nucleotides outside the gene matches: 11. The CDR3 nucleotides are TGTGCCAGCAGTGAGTGGACAGGGAGCGGGTGGGAGCAGTTCTTC. Amino acids: CASSEWTGSGWEQFF.

The genes are TRBV6-5 and TRBJ1-5, with D tentatively TRBD1 (5 bases). The CDR3 has 14 amino acids. With 4 bases removed from V and 5 bases from J, the gap between germline ends came to 12 bases. CDR1 and CDR2 (germline): MNHEY, SVGAGI. The DNA of the CDR3 is TGTGCCAGCAGTTTCTTGGGAGGGGATCAGCCCCAGCATTTT. Protein: CASSFLGGDQPQHF.

The DNA of the CDR3 is TGTGCCAGCACCGCGGACCGAACTAATGAAAAACTGTTTTTT. Its translation: CASTADRTNEKLFF. This rearrangement joins TRBV11-1 to TRBJ1-4; D not certain. V gave up 7 bases and J gave up 1 base, with 10 bases separating them. Germline CDR1 SGHAT, CDR2 FQDESV (reference sequence). This CDR3 is 14 amino acids long.

In this sample, this clone turned up a few times. The chain joins TRBV5-4 to TRBJ2-5; D remains unclear. There are 16 residues in the CDR3. Germline-derived CDR1 and CDR2 are SGHNT and YYREEE (reference sequence). V dropped 0 bases and J dropped 1 base, with 13 bases sitting between them. The CDR3: CASSLEGQRIQETQYF. The CDR3 DNA reads as TGTGCCAGCAGCTTGGAAGGGCAGCGAATCCAAGAGACCCAGTACTTC. The variable domain in full, completed from reference TRBV5-4 and TRBJ2-5, reads ETGVTQSPTHLIKTRGQQVTLRCSSQSGHNTVSWYQQALGQGPQFIFQYYREEENGRGNFPPRFSGLQFPNYSSELNVNALELDDSALYLCASSLEGQRIQETQYFGPGTRLLVL.

The chain is built from TRBV11-2 and TRBJ1-6, with 9 bases matching TRBD1. Germline V gene lookup returns CDR1 SGHAT and CDR2 FQNNGV. The V segment lost 4 bases and the J segment 11 bases; nucleotides outside the gene matches: 9. The CDR3 covers 15 residues. For the CDR3, the DNA is TGTGCCAGCAGCTGGGACTCGAGACAGGGGGCACCCCTCCACTTT. It encodes CASSWDSRQGAPLHF.

The V call is TRBV18, the J call TRBJ1-3; 8 bases are a match to TRBD1. The V segment lost 3 bases and the J segment 0 bases; nucleotides outside the gene matches: 7. The CDR3 runs to 17 residues. The germline V gene has CDR1 KGHSH and CDR2 LQKENI. The CDR3 region has the DNA TGTGCCAGCTCACCCGGACAGGGTGTGGACTCTGGAAACACCATATATTTT. Its translation is CASSPGQGVDSGNTIYF.

The chain uses TRBV7-3 and TRBJ2-1; D is undetermined. Trimming removed 5 bases from V and 1 base from J, with 21 bases in between. Germline CDR1 is SGHTA and CDR2 is FQGTGA. The length of the CDR3 is 18 residues. DNA for the CDR3: TGTGCCAGCAGCCCTAGACCCCACGCGGAAAGATCCTACAATGAGCAGTTCTTC. Translating it yields CASSPRPHAERSYNEQFF. The variable domain in full, completed from reference TRBV7-3 and TRBJ2-1, reads GAGVSQTPSNKVTEKGKYVELRCDPISGHTALYWYRQSLGQGPEFLIYFQGTGAADDSGLPNDRFFAVRPEGSVSTLKIQRTERGDSAVYLCASSPRPHAERSYNEQFFGPGTRLTVL.

In nucleotides, the CDR3 is TGTGCCAGCAGCTTGCCCCAGCTACAGGGGGCCGGCTATGGCTACACCTTC. It encodes CASSLPQLQGAGYGYTF. The V gene is TRBV5-6, the J gene TRBJ1-2; 9 bases fit TRBD1. V gave up 1 base and J gave up 4 bases; unmatched junction bases: 11. Germline CDR1 SGHDT, CDR2 YYEEEE. There are 17 residues in the CDR3.

This rearrangement joins TRBV11-3 to TRBJ1-2; D not resolved. Germline V gene data show CDR1 as SGHNT and CDR2 as YENEEA. V lost 6 bases and J 1 base, leaving 27 bases between the germline ends. There are 19 residues in the CDR3. The CDR3 here is CASRKFLIKNPSGNYGYTF. CDR3 nucleotide sequence: TGTGCCAGCAGAAAGTTCCTCATCAAAAATCCCAGCGGTAACTATGGCTACACCTTC. Looking up the rest from reference TRBV11-3 and TRBJ1-2 gives the full variable domain: EAGVVQSPRYKIIEKKQPVAFWCNPISGHNTLYWYLQNLGQGPELLIRYENEEAVDDSQLPKDRFSAERLKGVDSTLKIQPAELGDSAVYLCASRKFLIKNPSGNYGYTFGSGTRLTVV.

This chain connects TRBV6-1 to TRBJ2-7; D is uncertain. Per germline, CDR1 MNHNS and CDR2 SASEGT. The CDR3 loop spans 12 amino acids. V shed 8 bases and J shed 2 bases, with 10 bases lying between them. The CDR3 nucleotides are TGTGCCAGCGGGCAGTATACCTACGAGCAGTACTTC. Amino acids: CASGQYTYEQYF.

J is TRBJ1-6 and V is TRBV7-2; 7 bases are a match to TRBD1. The ends lost 5 bases at V and 5 bases at J; junction bases unmatched: 9. The CDR3 is 16 amino acids. From germline, CDR1 is SGHTA and CDR2 FQGNSA. For the CDR3, the DNA is TGTGCCAGCAGCATAACAGGGGACGCGGATAATTCACCCCTCCACTTT. This encodes CASSITGDADNSPLHF.

V gene TRBV6-5 combines with J gene TRBJ2-7; perhaps TRBD2 as D (6 bases). CDR1 is MNHEY and CDR2 is SVGAGI in the germline V gene. The CDR3 is 13 residues long. V lost 6 bases, J lost 3 bases, and 12 bases lay in between. CDR3 amino acids: CASRPPGLYEQYF. CDR3 sequence (DNA): TGTGCCAGCAGACCTCCGGGACTCTACGAGCAGTACTTC.

The chain carries TRBV19 and TRBJ2-7; 7 bases are shared with TRBD1. With 1 base clipped from V and 2 bases from J, the junction kept 5 bases outside the gene matches. Germline V gene sequence: CDR1 LNHDA, CDR2 SQIVND (reference sequence). The CDR3 contains 15 residues. In DNA, the CDR3 is TGTGCCAGTAGTATAGGTTCAGGGGGAACCTACGAGCAGTACTTC. Its translation: CASSIGSGGTYEQYF.

This chain links TRBV19 with TRBJ1-6; a weak D match, TRBD1 (6 bases). The CDR3 is 13 amino acids. V lost 6 bases to trimming and J lost 9 bases, with 12 bases between them. Per the germline V gene, CDR1 is LNHDA and CDR2 is SQIVND (reference sequence). CDR3 sequence reads: CASREGVRSPLHF. The CDR3 DNA is TGTGCCAGTAGAGAGGGGGTACGTTCACCCCTCCACTTT.